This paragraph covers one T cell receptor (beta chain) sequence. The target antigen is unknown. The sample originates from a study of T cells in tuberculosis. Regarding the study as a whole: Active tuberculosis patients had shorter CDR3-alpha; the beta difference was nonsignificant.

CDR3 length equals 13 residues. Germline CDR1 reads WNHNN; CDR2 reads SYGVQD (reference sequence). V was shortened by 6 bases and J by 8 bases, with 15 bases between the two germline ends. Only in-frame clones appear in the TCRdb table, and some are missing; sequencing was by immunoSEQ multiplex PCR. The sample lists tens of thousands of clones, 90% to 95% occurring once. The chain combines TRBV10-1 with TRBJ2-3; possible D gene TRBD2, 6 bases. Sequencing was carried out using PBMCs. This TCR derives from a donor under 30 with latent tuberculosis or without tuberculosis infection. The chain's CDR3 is CASREGFQGTQYF. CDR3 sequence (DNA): TGCGCCAGCAGGGAGGGGTTTCAGGGTACGCAGTATTTT.